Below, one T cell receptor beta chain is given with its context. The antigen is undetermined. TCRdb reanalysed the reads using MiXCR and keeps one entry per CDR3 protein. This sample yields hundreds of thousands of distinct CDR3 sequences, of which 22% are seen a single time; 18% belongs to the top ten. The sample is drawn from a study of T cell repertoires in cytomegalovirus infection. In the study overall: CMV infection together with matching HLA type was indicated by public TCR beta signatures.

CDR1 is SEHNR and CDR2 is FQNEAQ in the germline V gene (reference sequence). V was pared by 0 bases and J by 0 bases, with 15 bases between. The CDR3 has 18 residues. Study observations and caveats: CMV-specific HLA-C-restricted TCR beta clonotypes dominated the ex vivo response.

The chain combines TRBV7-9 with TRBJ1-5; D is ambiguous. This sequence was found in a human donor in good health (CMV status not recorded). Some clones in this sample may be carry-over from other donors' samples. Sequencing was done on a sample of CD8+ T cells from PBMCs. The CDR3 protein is CASSLALSPEYSNQPQHF. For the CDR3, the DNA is TGTGCCAGCAGCTTAGCGCTATCTCCGGAATATAGCAATCAGCCCCAGCATTTT.